A single TCR beta chain is shown here with its context. Its specificity is unknown. TCRbeta library preparation incorporated unique molecular identifiers. TCRdb reprocessed the PCR reads with MiXCR, giving one entry per CDR3 protein. The table records about 60,000 distinct CDR3 sequences, about 40% of them present only once. The CDR3 is 15 residues long. V dropped 2 bases and J dropped 1; count of bases not matched to a gene: 1. This specimen belongs to a study of T-cell reconstitution after alpha-beta-depleted transplantation in children. Study-wide points: There were reportedly several hundred expanded graft clones from which alpha-beta T cells came about two months after transplant.

The chain combines TRBV12-3 or TRBV12-4 with TRBJ2-2, with 7 bases matching TRBD1. This receptor was identified in a male patient between 5 and 17 years old who had a stem cell transplant for acute lymphoblastic leukemia, so the T cells may come from the graft donor. The input for sequencing was PBMCs, mostly from graft donor cells, taken 360 days after TCRalphabeta/CD19-depleted stem cell transplant. CDR3 coding DNA: TGTGCCAGCAGTTTACGGACAGGGAACACCGGGGAGCTGTTTTTT. Protein product: CASSLRTGNTGELFF.